The present T cell receptor (beta chain) was sequenced within a study of T cell responses to AZD1222 COVID-19 vaccine. Only in-frame clones appear in the TCRdb table, and some are missing; sequencing was by immunoSEQ multiplex PCR. The repertoire holds approximately 100,000 clones, around 91% seen once, with roughly a sixth in the top ten. Points from the study as a whole: Among the donors, most were white British and more were female, and clonal diversity was possibly underestimated. It was only six AZD1222 recipients who were seropositive at baseline.

For this clone: Its matching antigen is unknown.

The origin of this receptor is an adult in good health. The sample consisted of peripheral blood, taken on day 0 of AZD1222 vaccination.

CDR3 in amino acids: CASFKGAPPLHF. The CDR3 DNA reads as TGTGCCAGCTTCAAGGGGGCCCCACCCCTCCACTTT. The chain couples TRBV2 to TRBJ1-6, with 7 bases that match TRBD1. V lost 8 bases to trimming and J lost 11 bases; unmatched junction nucleotides: 6. Germline V CDR1 and CDR2: SNHLY, FYNNEI. The CDR3 totals 12 residues.